This is a list of T cell receptor beta chains from one sample in a study of T cells in Graves' hyperthyroidism and ophthalmopathy. In TCRdb, the multiplex PCR reads were re-called with MiXCR into one record per CDR3 protein. Of approximately 870,000 distinct CDR3 sequences in the sample, 35% to 45% were seen once. Source material: blood. The receptor source for this set is a man aged 18 to 29 with Graves' hyperthyroidism. Each CDR3 is given without its conserved first and last residue. Fields, in order: V gene, D gene, J gene, CDR3 protein. D genes are given only for firm matches.

V: TRBV29-1
D: TRBD1
J: TRBJ2-7
CDR3: SVEDHRGYEQY

V: TRBV20-1
D: .
J: TRBJ1-5
CDR3: SARAGRNQPQH

V: TRBV10-2
D: .
J: TRBJ1-2
CDR3: ASSAYMGYGYT

V: TRBV20-1
D: .
J: TRBJ2-7
CDR3: SARARGSTYEQY

V: TRBV11-1
D: .
J: TRBJ2-7
CDR3: ASSLARGRADYEQY

V: TRBV6-1
D: .
J: TRBJ1-6
CDR3: ACSSYNSPLH

V: TRBV2
D: TRBD1
J: TRBJ1-2
CDR3: ASSSDREAYGYT

V: TRBV11-3
D: .
J: TRBJ1-1
CDR3: ASTIRENTEAF

V: TRBV7-8
D: .
J: TRBJ2-5
CDR3: ASSLEAVGTQY

V: TRBV20-1
D: TRBD1
J: TRBJ1-2
CDR3: SAGQGGANYGYT

V: TRBV7-2
D: .
J: TRBJ2-7
CDR3: ASSLRHRLGYEQY

V: TRBV7-9
D: .
J: TRBJ2-6
CDR3: ASSQEGWVGGANVLT

V: TRBV19
D: .
J: TRBJ1-6
CDR3: ASSGGSGRLSYNSPLH

V: TRBV29-1
D: .
J: TRBJ2-5
CDR3: SVEEGEIQETQY

V: TRBV9
D: TRBD1
J: TRBJ2-7
CDR3: ASRRDRGPYEQY

V: TRBV12-3/TRBV12-4
D: .
J: TRBJ1-5
CDR3: ASSLSSTASLRVPQH